This T cell receptor (beta chain) was observed in a study of blood T cell repertoires in COVID-19. Study background: Acute and convalescent COVID-19 samples came from the United States, Italy and Spain. PBMCs, B-cell-depleted T cells, or T cells were the source of the cDNA or gDNA that made up the material.

Original handling: The authors estimated nucleated cell counts from reference gene primer amplification. Some clones are missing from TCRdb's copy, which holds only in-frame ones; the method was immunoSEQ multiplex PCR. The DNA was the basis for D and trimming; V, J and clone size are from that table. The sample contains about 240,000 clones, 82% of which appear only once. The CDR3 spans 13 residues. Trimming stripped 4 bases from V and 2 bases from J, with 10 bases between. Looked up from germline, CDR1 is SQVTM and CDR2 is ANQGSEA. The receptor was derived from a woman in her 70s with acute or convalescent COVID-19. The gene calls are TRBV29-1 and TRBJ2-3; TRBD1 is a possible D gene (5 bases). Sequencing used peripheral blood. CDR3 in DNA: TGCAGCGTTGGCAGGGTTCCCACAGATACGCAGTATTTT. This gives the protein CSVGRVPTDTQYF.